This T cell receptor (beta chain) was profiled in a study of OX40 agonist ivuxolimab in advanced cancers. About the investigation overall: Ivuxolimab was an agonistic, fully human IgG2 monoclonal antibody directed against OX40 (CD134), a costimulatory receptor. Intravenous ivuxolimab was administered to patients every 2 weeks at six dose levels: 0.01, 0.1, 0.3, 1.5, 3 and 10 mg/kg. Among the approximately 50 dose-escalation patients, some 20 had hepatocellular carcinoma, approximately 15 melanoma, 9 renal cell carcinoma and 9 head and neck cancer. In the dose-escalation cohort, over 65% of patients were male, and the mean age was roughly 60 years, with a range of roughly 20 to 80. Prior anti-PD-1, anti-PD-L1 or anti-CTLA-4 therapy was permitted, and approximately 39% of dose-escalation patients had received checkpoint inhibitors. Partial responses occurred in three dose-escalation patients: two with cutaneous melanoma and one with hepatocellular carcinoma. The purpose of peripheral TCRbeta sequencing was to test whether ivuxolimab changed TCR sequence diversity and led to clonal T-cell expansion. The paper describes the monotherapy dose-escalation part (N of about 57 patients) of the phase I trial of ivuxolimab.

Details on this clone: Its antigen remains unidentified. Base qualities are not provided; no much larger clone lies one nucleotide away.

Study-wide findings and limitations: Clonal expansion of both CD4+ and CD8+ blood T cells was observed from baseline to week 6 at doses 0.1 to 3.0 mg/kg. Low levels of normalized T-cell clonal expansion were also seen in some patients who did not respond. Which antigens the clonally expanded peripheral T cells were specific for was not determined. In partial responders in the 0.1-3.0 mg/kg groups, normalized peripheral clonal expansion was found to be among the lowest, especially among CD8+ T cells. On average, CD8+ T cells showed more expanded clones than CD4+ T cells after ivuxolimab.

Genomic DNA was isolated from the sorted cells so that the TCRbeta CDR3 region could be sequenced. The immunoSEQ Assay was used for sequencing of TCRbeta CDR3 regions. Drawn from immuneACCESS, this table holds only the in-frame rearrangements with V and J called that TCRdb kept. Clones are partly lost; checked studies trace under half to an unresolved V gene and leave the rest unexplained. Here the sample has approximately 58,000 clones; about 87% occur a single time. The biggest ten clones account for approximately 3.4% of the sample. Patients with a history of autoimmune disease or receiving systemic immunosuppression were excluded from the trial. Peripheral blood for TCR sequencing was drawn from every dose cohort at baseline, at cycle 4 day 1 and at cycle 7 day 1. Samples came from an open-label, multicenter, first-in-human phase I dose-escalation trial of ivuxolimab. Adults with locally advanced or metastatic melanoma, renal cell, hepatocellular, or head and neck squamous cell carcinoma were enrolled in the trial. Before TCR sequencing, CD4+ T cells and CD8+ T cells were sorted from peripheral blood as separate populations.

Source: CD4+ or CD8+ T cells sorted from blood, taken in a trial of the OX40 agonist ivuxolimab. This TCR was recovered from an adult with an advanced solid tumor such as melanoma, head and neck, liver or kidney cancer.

The nucleotide sequence reads TGTGCCAGCAGTGAAATGCAGGACACCGGGGAGCTGTTTTTT. It encodes CASSEMQDTGELFF. The V and J segments used are TRBV2 and TRBJ2-2; the D gene identity is not certain. Including the terminal cysteine and phenylalanine, the CDR3 comprises 14 residues. Kept here is only the CDR3 DNA, which spans 42 bases and is read in frame from base 1. V is pared back by 2 bases and J by 3 bases, with 7 bases lying between the germline termini. Per the germline V gene, SNHLY is the CDR1 and FYNNEI is the CDR2.